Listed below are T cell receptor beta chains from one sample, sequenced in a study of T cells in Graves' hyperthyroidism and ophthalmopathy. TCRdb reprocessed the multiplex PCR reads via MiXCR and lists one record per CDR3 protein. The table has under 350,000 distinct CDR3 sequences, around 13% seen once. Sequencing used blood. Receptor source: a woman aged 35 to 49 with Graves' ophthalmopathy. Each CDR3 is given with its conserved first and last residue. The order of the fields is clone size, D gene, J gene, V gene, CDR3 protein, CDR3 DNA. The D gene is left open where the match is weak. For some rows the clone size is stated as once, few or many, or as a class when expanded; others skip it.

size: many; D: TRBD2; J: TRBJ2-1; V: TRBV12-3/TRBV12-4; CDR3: CASSTRLAGGPREQFF; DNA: TGTGCCAGCAGTACCCGACTAGCGGGAGGGCCACGGGAGCAGTTCTTC
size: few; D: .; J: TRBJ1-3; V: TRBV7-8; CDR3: CASSLGKARENTIYF; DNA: TGTGCCAGCAGCTTAGGCAAGGCCAGGGAGAACACCATATATTTT
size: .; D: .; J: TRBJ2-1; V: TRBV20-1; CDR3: CSAREAGVEYNEQFF; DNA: TGCAGTGCTAGAGAGGCAGGGGTTGAGTACAATGAGCAGTTCTTC
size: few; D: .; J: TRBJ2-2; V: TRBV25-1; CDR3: CASSEWGRPGELFF; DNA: TGTGCCAGCAGTGAATGGGGACGACCCGGGGAGCTGTTTTTT
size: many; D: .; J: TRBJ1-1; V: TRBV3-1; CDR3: CASSRTDLLSTEAFF; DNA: TGTGCCAGCAGTCGGACAGATTTATTGAGCACTGAAGCTTTCTTT
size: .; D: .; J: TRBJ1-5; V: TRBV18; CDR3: CASSPVDTNQPQHF; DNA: TGTGCCAGCTCACCGGTCGACACCAATCAGCCCCAGCATTTT
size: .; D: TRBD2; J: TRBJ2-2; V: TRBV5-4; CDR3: CASSLGLAQATVTGELFF; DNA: TGTGCCAGCAGCTTGGGACTAGCTCAAGCAACGGTCACCGGGGAGCTGTTTTTT
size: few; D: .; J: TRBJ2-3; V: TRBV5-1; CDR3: CASSLGGGWADTQYF; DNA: TGCGCCAGCAGCTTGGGAGGAGGGTGGGCAGATACGCAGTATTTT
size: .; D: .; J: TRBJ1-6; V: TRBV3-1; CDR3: CASSLNPKDVWAGNNSPLHF; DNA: TGTGCCAGCAGCCTTAACCCTAAAGATGTTTGGGCAGGAAATAATTCACCCCTCCACTTT
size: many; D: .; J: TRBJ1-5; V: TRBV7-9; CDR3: CASSPTGLNQPQHF; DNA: TGTGCCAGCAGCCCAACAGGCTTGAATCAGCCCCAGCATTTT